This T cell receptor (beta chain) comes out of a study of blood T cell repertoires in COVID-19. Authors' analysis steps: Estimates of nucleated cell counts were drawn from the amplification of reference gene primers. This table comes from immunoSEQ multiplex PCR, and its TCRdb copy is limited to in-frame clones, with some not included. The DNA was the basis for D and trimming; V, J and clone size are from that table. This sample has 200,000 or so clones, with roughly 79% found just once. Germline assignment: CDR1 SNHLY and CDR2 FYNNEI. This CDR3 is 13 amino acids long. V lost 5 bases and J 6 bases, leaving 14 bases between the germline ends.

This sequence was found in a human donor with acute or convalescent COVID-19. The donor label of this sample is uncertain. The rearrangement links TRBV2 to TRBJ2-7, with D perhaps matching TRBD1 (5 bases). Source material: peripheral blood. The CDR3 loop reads CASSNGQRGEQYF. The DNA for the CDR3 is TGTGCCAGCAGTAACGGGCAAAGGGGCGAGCAGTACTTC. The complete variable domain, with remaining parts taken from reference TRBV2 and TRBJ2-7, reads EPEVTQTPSHQVTQMGQEVILRCVPISNHLYFYWYRQILGQKVEFLVSFYNNEISEKSEIFDDQFSVERPDGSNFTLKIRSTKLEDSAMYFCASSNGQRGEQYFGPGTRLTVT.